The 12 T cell receptor beta chains below come from one sample, sequenced in a study of T cell repertoires in cytomegalovirus infection. These receptors' targets are unknown. TCRdb reprocessed the reads with MiXCR, giving one entry per CDR3 protein. The table lists under 120,000 distinct CDR3 sequences, approximately 45% of them singletons. The sample was CD8+ T cells from cultured PBMCs, taken from culture after CMV antigen stimulation. Source of these receptors: a human donor in good health (CMV status not recorded). Some clones in this sample may be carry-over from other donors' samples.

Here the CDR3 reads CASSNSGAQETQYF. CDR3 DNA: TGTGCCAGCAGTAATTCCGGGGCCCAAGAGACCCAGTACTTC. V and J are TRBV13 and TRBJ2-5, with D perhaps being TRBD1 or TRBD2 (5 bases each). V was trimmed by 6 bases and J by 1 base, leaving 12 bases between them. The germline CDR1 and CDR2 sequences are PRHDT and FYEKMQ (reference sequence). The CDR3 runs to 14 residues.

The genes are TRBV2 and TRBJ2-3, with TRBD2 identical over 8 bases. This CDR3 comprises 15 residues. Per the germline V gene, CDR1 is SNHLY and CDR2 is FYNNEI. The V and J ends lost 3 bases and 2 bases, in that order; junction bases with no gene match: 4. CDR3 in DNA: TGTGCCAGCAGTGAGGTACTAGCGGTCACAGATACGCAGTATTTT. Translating it yields CASSEVLAVTDTQYF.

The chain combines TRBV2 with TRBJ1-1, with TRBD1 matching 7 bases. CDR3 length: 17 residues. The germline gives CDR1 SNHLY, CDR2 FYNNEI. V dropped 3 bases and J dropped 4; count of bases not matched to a gene: 14. CDR3 region: CASSDLRDRKRRTEAFF. Here the CDR3 DNA reads TGTGCCAGCAGTGACCTCCGGGACAGAAAGCGTCGCACTGAAGCTTTCTTT.

This clonotype was found a few times. J is TRBJ1-5 and V is TRBV7-9; D is ambiguous. This CDR3 region has 21 residues. Trimming pared 4 bases from V and 2 bases from J, leaving 30 bases between. The V gene's germline CDR1 is SEHNR and CDR2 FQNEAQ (reference sequence). This chain's CDR3 is CASSSNSSFVFVDAGNQPQHF. For the CDR3, the DNA is TGTGCCAGCAGCTCCAATAGCTCATTTGTGTTTGTCGACGCGGGCAATCAGCCCCAGCATTTT.

In DNA, the CDR3 is TGTGCCAGCAGCTTAGCGGAGGGGTGGGGGACCCAGTACTTC. Residues: CASSLAEGWGTQYF. The chain couples TRBV7-9 to TRBJ2-5, with D perhaps matching TRBD2 (6 bases). The CDR3 has 14 residues. Germline CDR1 is SEHNR and CDR2 is FQNEAQ (reference sequence). V lost 0 bases and J lost 7, with 12 bases in between.

The rearrangement joins TRBV7-6 to TRBJ2-2; 7 bases match TRBD1. The CDR3 has 14 residues. The trim removed 4 bases at V and 6 bases at J, leaving 5 bases unmatched. Germline loops: CDR1 SGHVS, CDR2 FNYEAQ. The CDR3 bases are TGTGCCAGCAGCTCGGGAACAGGGGCCGGGGAGCTGTTTTTT. It encodes CASSSGTGAGELFF.

This clonotype has ten or more counts. This chain connects TRBV12-3 or TRBV12-4 to TRBJ1-6, with no clear D. V was shortened by 5 bases and J by 4 bases, with 12 bases between the two germline ends. The CDR3 extends over 15 amino acids. CDR3 DNA sequence: TGTGCCAGCAGTCCCTCGGGAGTTTATAATTCACCCCTCCACTTT. It yields the protein CASSPSGVYNSPLHF.

This chain uses TRBV29-1 with TRBJ2-1; D uncertain. Germline V gene lookup returns CDR1 SQVTM and CDR2 ANQGSEA. V lost 3 bases and J lost 2, with 8 bases in between. This CDR3 has 13 amino acids. CDR3 loop: CSVDGTTYNEQFF. The CDR3 DNA sequence: TGCAGCGTTGATGGCACCACCTACAATGAGCAGTTCTTC.

The chain links TRBV4-1 to TRBJ1-1; D not certain. CDR3 length: 13 residues. Trimming pared 1 base from V and 10 bases from J, leaving 13 bases between. The germline V gene encodes CDR1 MGHRA and CDR2 YSYEKL. CDR3 sequence reads: CASSQVIGSGAFF. The CDR3 nucleotides are TGCGCCAGCAGCCAAGTTATAGGGTCCGGAGCTTTCTTT.

This clonotype has more than one count but fewer than ten. The V call is TRBV27, the J call TRBJ1-2, with 7 bases lining up with TRBD1. V trimming: 4 bases; J trimming: 4 bases; junction bases outside the gene matches: 6. Germline CDR1 is MNHEY and CDR2 is SMNVEV (reference sequence). The CDR3 is made up of 14 amino acids. The CDR3, as DNA: TGTGCCAGCAGTTCGGATTACAGGGGCTATGGCTACACCTTC. The encoded protein is CASSSDYRGYGYTF.

This clonotype has at least ten counts. The chain employs TRBV6-5 and TRBJ1-1; D ambiguous. This CDR3 is 15 amino acids long. Germline-derived CDR1 and CDR2 are MNHEY and SVGAGI. With 0 bases removed from V and 4 bases from J, the gap between germline ends came to 12 bases. The CDR3 DNA reads as TGTGCCAGCAGTTACTCCCTGACTTCCAGCACTGAAGCTTTCTTT. Its translation is CASSYSLTSSTEAFF.

The J gene is TRBJ2-5, the V gene TRBV27, with D perhaps matching TRBD1 (6 bases). Germline V gene sequence: CDR1 MNHEY, CDR2 SMNVEV (reference sequence). This CDR3 contains 15 residues. V shed 6 bases and J shed 5 bases, with 19 bases lying between them. CDR3 nucleotides: TGTGCCAGCAGGGAGGAGGCCAGGGGACCGGAGACCCAGTACTTC. This codes for CASREEARGPETQYF.